The 29 T cell receptor beta chains below all came from one sample that was sequenced in a study of OX40 agonist ivuxolimab in advanced cancers. Assay used: immunoSEQ multiplex PCR; TCRdb lists only in-frame clones, some missing. The sample contains under 90,000 clones, more than 75% of which appear only once. The starting material was CD4+ or CD8+ T cells sorted from blood, obtained in a trial of the OX40 agonist ivuxolimab. The receptors come from an adult with an advanced solid tumor such as melanoma, head and neck, liver or kidney cancer.

V is TRBV2 and J is TRBJ1-2; possible D gene TRBD1, 5 bases. The CDR3 sequence is 15 residues long. Germline V gene sequence: CDR1 SNHLY, CDR2 FYNNEI. V dropped 1 base and J dropped 2 bases, with 11 bases sitting between them. CDR3 in amino acids: CASSEEGRGNYGYTF. For the CDR3, the DNA is TGTGCCAGCAGTGAAGAGGGACGGGGAAACTATGGCTACACCTTC. The variable domain in full, completed from reference TRBV2 and TRBJ1-2, reads EPEVTQTPSHQVTQMGQEVILRCVPISNHLYFYWYRQILGQKVEFLVSFYNNEISEKSEIFDDQFSVERPDGSNFTLKIRSTKLEDSAMYFCASSEEGRGNYGYTFGSGTRLTVV.

The chain is built from TRBV5-1 and TRBJ2-3; D is undetermined. The V gene lost 4 bases and the J gene lost 0 bases, with 9 bases spanning the gap. The CDR3 spans 14 residues. CDR1 and CDR2 from the germline V gene are SGHRS and YFSETQ. CDR3 nucleotide sequence: TGCGCCAGCAGCCCAGAGCCTAGCACAGATACGCAGTATTTT. Translating gives CASSPEPSTDTQYF.

The sample holds a few counts of this clone. V gene TRBV7-2 combines with J gene TRBJ2-7; D is unresolved. CDR1 and CDR2 (germline): SGHTA, FQGNSA. With 5 bases removed from V and 1 base from J, the gap between germline ends came to 12 bases. The CDR3 covers 14 residues. CDR3 bases: TGTGCCAGCAGCCCAGGACGGCGATCCTACGAGCAGTACTTC. Its protein product is CASSPGRRSYEQYF.

This chain connects TRBV5-1 to TRBJ2-5; the D gene is possibly TRBD2 (5 bases). This CDR3 has 14 amino acids. The V gene's germline CDR1 is SGHRS and CDR2 YFSETQ. The V end was cut by 2 bases, the J end by 5 bases, with 13 bases between. CDR3 nucleotides: TGCGCCAGCAGCTTTGAGGGTACCGTTGAGACCCAGTACTTC. The encoded protein is CASSFEGTVETQYF.

V is TRBV7-8 and J is TRBJ2-7, with 7 nucleotides matching TRBD2. J was trimmed by 3 bases and V by 5 bases; bases with no gene match: 10. Germline CDR1 and CDR2: SGHVS and FQNEAQ. This CDR3 contains 15 residues. The CDR3 protein is CASSRGGANSYEQYF. CDR3 DNA sequence: TGTGCCAGCAGCCGCGGGGGAGCGAACAGCTACGAGCAGTACTTC.

This sequence joins TRBV18 and TRBJ2-7; 7 bases are a match to TRBD2. CDR1 and CDR2 from the germline V gene are KGHSH and LQKENI. Losses at the gene ends were 5 bases for V and 4 bases for J; bases not matched to a gene: 8. The length of the CDR3 is 14 residues. In nucleotides, the CDR3 is TGTGCCAGCTCAGAGGGCGGCGGGAGTTACGAGCAGTACTTC. Residues: CASSEGGGSYEQYF.

The V and J genes are TRBV4-1 and TRBJ2-4; 7 nucleotides line up with TRBD1. This CDR3 has 17 residues. Germline V CDR1 and CDR2: MGHRA, YSYEKL. The V segment lost 3 bases and the J segment 0 bases; nucleotides outside the gene matches: 8. In DNA form, the CDR3 reads TGCGCCAGCAGCCAGGGTGGACAGGCCTTAGCCAAAAACATTCAGTACTTC. Its translation is CASSQGGQALAKNIQYF.

This chain connects TRBV11-1 to TRBJ1-1, with 7 bases fitting TRBD1. The germline V gene has CDR1 SGHAT and CDR2 FQDESV (reference sequence). V lost 5 bases and J lost 5; bases outside the gene matches: 8. The CDR3 has 14 amino acids. In nucleotides, the CDR3 is TGTGCCAGCAGCCTCACAGGGGATGGGACTGAAGCTTTCTTT. Its protein is CASSLTGDGTEAFF.

This clone occurred once. The V gene is TRBV9, the J gene TRBJ2-1; no clear D gene. V gave up 0 bases and J gave up 4 bases, with 5 bases separating them. Germline-derived CDR1 and CDR2 are SGDLS and YYNGEE. The CDR3 contains 13 residues. The CDR3 DNA follows: TGTGCCAGCAGCGTAGGACCATACAATGAGCAGTTCTTC. This gives the protein CASSVGPYNEQFF.

The chain is built from TRBV5-5 and TRBJ2-3; D is tentatively TRBD1 or TRBD2 (7 bases each). CDR1 is SGHKS, CDR2 YYEKEE, per germline (reference sequence). The CDR3 length is 19 residues. V lost 4 bases and J 6 bases, leaving 30 bases between the germline ends. CDR3 region: CASSLRGRGRTSEWDTQYF. CDR3 bases: TGTGCCAGCAGCCTCCGTGGGAGGGGGCGAACTTCGGAATGGGATACGCAGTATTTT.

The chain carries TRBV5-5 and TRBJ2-7; TRBD2 matches 7 bases. V lost 4 bases, J lost 8 bases, and 9 bases stayed unmatched. Germline CDR1 SGHKS, CDR2 YYEKEE (reference sequence). The CDR3 extends over 13 amino acids. The CDR3 DNA reads as TGTGCCAGCAGCGCCCGGGAGGTCCATCAGCAGTACTTC. Translation: CASSAREVHQQYF.

V usage is TRBV5-1 and J usage is TRBJ2-7, with TRBD2 matching 9 bases. The germline V gene encodes CDR1 SGHRS and CDR2 YFSETQ. The V gene end was trimmed by 2 bases and the J gene end by 3 bases; junction bases not matched to a gene: 3. CDR3 length: 14 residues. This CDR3 is CASSFGSGSYEQYF. CDR3 nucleotide sequence: TGCGCCAGCAGCTTTGGTAGCGGGAGCTACGAGCAGTACTTC.

For the CDR3, the DNA is TGTGCCAGTAATCCTACAGGGGCCACTGGGGCCAACGTCCTGACTTTC. Translation gives CASNPTGATGANVLTF. The chain employs TRBV19 and TRBJ2-6; 7 bases line up with TRBD1. Germline V CDR1 and CDR2: LNHDA, SQIVND (reference sequence). CDR3 length: 16 residues. V lost 7 bases to trimming and J lost 2 bases; unmatched junction nucleotides: 8.

This clone was counted once. The rearrangement uses TRBV18 and TRBJ1-1; D gene unclear. Trimming stripped 4 bases from V and 0 bases from J, with 9 bases between. Germline V gene data show CDR1 as KGHSH and CDR2 as LQKENI. The CDR3 loop spans 14 amino acids. CDR3 sequence (DNA): TGTGCCAGCTCACTAGGAGACATGAACACTGAAGCTTTCTTT. Its translation is CASSLGDMNTEAFF.

The chain uses TRBV29-1 and TRBJ1-3; D gene ambiguous. The V gene's germline CDR1 is SQVTM and CDR2 ANQGSEA. The CDR3 consists of 12 residues. V was cut by 6 bases and J by 0 bases, with 6 bases left in between. As DNA, the CDR3 is TGCAGCGTCGGGGTCTCTGGAAACACCATATATTTT. It encodes CSVGVSGNTIYF.

The V call is TRBV6-5, the J call TRBJ2-5; D gene ambiguous. Germline V gene sequence: CDR1 MNHEY, CDR2 SVGAGI. The V gene lost 5 bases and the J gene lost 3 bases, with 4 bases spanning the gap. This CDR3 is 11 amino acids long. This CDR3 reads CASSPKETQYF. The CDR3, as DNA: TGTGCCAGCAGTCCTAAAGAGACCCAGTACTTC.

This clone was counted at least ten times. The V and J genes are TRBV21-1 and TRBJ1-2; no check of the table's D call, TRBD1, against the DNA was made. TRBV21-1 is assigned pseudogene status. CDR3 length: 15 amino acids. CDR3 DNA sequence: TGTGCCAGCACCTCATGCGGGGACAGCGACTATGGCTACACCTTC. Translated, it gives CASTSCGDSDYGYTF.

The chain joins TRBV10-3 to TRBJ1-1; D possibly corresponds to TRBD1 (5 bases). With 10 bases removed from V and 0 bases from J, the gap between germline ends came to 15 bases. The CDR3 extends over 14 amino acids. Germline CDR1 and CDR2: ENHRY and SYGVKD. The CDR3 region has the DNA TGTGCCACTAGACCCAGGGAAGTGAACACTGAAGCTTTCTTT. Translation: CATRPREVNTEAFF.

The rearrangement uses TRBV11-2 and TRBJ2-3, with a weak D call TRBD2 (6 bases). V gave up 3 bases and J gave up 3 bases, with 13 bases separating them. The germline gives CDR1 SGHAT, CDR2 FQNNGV. The CDR3 is 15 amino acids. In nucleotides, the CDR3 is TGTGCCAGCAGCTTTACCGGGACTGCGACAGATACGCAGTATTTT. This translates into CASSFTGTATDTQYF.

DNA of the CDR3: TGTGCCAGCAGCCTCTCCTTAGCGGGAGGCTCCTACAATGAGCAGTTCTTC. It specifies CASSLSLAGGSYNEQFF. The chain recombines TRBV11-2 with TRBJ2-1; TRBD2 agrees at 10 bases. CDR1 is SGHAT and CDR2 is FQNNGV in the germline V gene. There are 17 residues in the CDR3. The ends lost 5 bases at V and 0 bases at J; junction bases unmatched: 7. Complete variable domain (other parts from reference TRBV11-2 and TRBJ2-1): EAGVAQSPRYKIIEKRQSVAFWCNPISGHATLYWYQQILGQGPKLLIQFQNNGVVDDSQLPKDRFSAERLKGVDSTLKIQPAKLEDSAVYLCASSLSLAGGSYNEQFFGPGTRLTVL.

The DNA for the CDR3 is TGTGCCAGCAGTAGACCTGGGACACCGGTTAATGAGCAGTTCTTC. This gives the protein CASSRPGTPVNEQFF. The chain uses TRBV28 and TRBJ2-1; tentative D call: TRBD1 (6 bases). V was clipped by 5 bases and J by 7 bases, with 18 bases between them. This CDR3 contains 15 residues. Germline CDR1 and CDR2: MDHEN and SYDVKM.

The J gene is TRBJ1-1, the V gene TRBV7-2; 8 bases align to TRBD1. Germline CDR1 and CDR2: SGHTA and FQGNSA. V shed 5 bases and J 5 bases; nucleotides not matched to a gene: 4. CDR3 length: 13 amino acids. The CDR3 region is CASSLDRETEAFF. The CDR3 DNA sequence: TGTGCCAGCAGCCTGGACAGGGAAACTGAAGCTTTCTTT.

The chain has TRBV9 and TRBJ1-5; tentative D call: TRBD1 (5 bases). The CDR3 is 16 amino acids. Germline V gene sequence: CDR1 SGDLS, CDR2 YYNGEE. V was pared by 6 bases and J by 5 bases, with 21 bases between. CDR3 nucleotides: TGTGCCAGCACCGACCAGCAGCGCAGGGAAGATCAGCCCCAGCATTTT. As protein: CASTDQQRREDQPQHF.

The chain joins TRBV19 to TRBJ1-1; D gene unclear. Germline V lookup: CDR1 LNHDA, CDR2 SQIVND (reference sequence). This CDR3 spans 14 amino acids. Between the trimmed V and J ends, which lost 7 bases and 1 base, there was a span of 13 bases. CDR3 residues: CASIKPQTNTEAFF. The CDR3 region has the DNA TGTGCCAGTATAAAACCACAGACGAACACTGAAGCTTTCTTT. The full variable domain, with the rest looked up from reference TRBV19 and TRBJ1-1, is DGGITQSPKYLFRKEGQNVTLSCEQNLNHDAMYWYRQDPGQGLRLIYYSQIVNDFQKGDIAEGYSVSREKKESFPLTVTSAQKNPTAFYLCASIKPQTNTEAFFGQGTRLTVV.

The rearrangement joins TRBV27 to TRBJ1-1; D remains unclear. Trimming left V 6 bases short and J 1 base short, with 9 bases between. This CDR3 is built from 13 residues. Germline CDR1 is MNHEY and CDR2 is SMNVEV (reference sequence). CDR3 region: CASRGLPNTEAFF. The CDR3 nucleotides are TGTGCCAGCAGAGGGCTCCCGAACACTGAAGCTTTCTTT.

The chain is built from TRBV27 and TRBJ1-3; D is unclear. The CDR3 extends over 14 amino acids. V gave up 4 bases and J gave up 0 bases, with 7 bases separating them. Germline CDR1 MNHEY, CDR2 SMNVEV (reference sequence). CDR3 bases: TGTGCCAGCAGTTCAGATTACTCTGGAAACACCATATATTTT. As protein: CASSSDYSGNTIYF.

This clone was counted a single time. CDR3 residues: CASSQAPGASYGYTF. DNA for the CDR3: TGCGCCAGCAGCCAAGCCCCGGGGGCTTCCTATGGCTACACCTTC. The V and J genes are TRBV4-3 and TRBJ1-2; D is possibly TRBD1 (6 bases). CDR1 LGHNA and CDR2 YSLEER come from the germline V gene. This CDR3 is 15 amino acids long. Trimming removed 1 base from V and 4 bases from J, with 13 bases in between.

The chain couples TRBV5-1 to TRBJ2-1; 14 nucleotides align to TRBD2. V gave up 2 bases and J gave up 8 bases; unmatched junction bases: 6. The CDR3 runs 16 residues. CDR1 SGHRS and CDR2 YFSETQ come from the germline V gene. Written as DNA, the CDR3 is TGCGCCAGCAGCTTAACCGGGACTAGCGGGAGTTATGAGCAGTTCTTC. It yields the protein CASSLTGTSGSYEQFF.

The chain links TRBV7-6 to TRBJ1-5; D not certain. Looked up from germline, CDR1 is SGHVS and CDR2 is FNYEAQ. The CDR3 spans 14 residues. V lost 6 bases to trimming and J lost 3 bases, with 12 bases between them. The CDR3 sequence is CASSPRLDNQPQHF. DNA of the CDR3: TGTGCCAGCAGTCCCCGGCTGGACAATCAGCCCCAGCATTTT.